This T cell receptor (beta chain) appears in the sequencing data of a study of T cells in localized non-small cell lung cancer. Study-wide findings and caveats: Compared with tumor, uninvolved adjacent lung displayed greater T cell clonality, ranking highest overall. There were a median roughly 60 of the top 100 tumor clones appearing in adjacent lung.

About this clone itself: The antigen remains unidentified.

Method: immunoSEQ multiplex PCR; TCRdb's copy keeps in-frame clones and lacks some. Of around 67,000 clones listed, roughly nine tenths are singletons. The sample here was peripheral blood, taken before any cancer treatment. The source is a woman aged 40-75 years with stage I lung adenocarcinoma.

The CDR3 DNA reads TGTGCCAGCAGCTTCAGCAGGGGCAATTCACCCCTCCACTTT. Translating gives CASSFSRGNSPLHF. The J gene is TRBJ1-6, the V gene TRBV7-9; TRBD1 is a possible D gene (6 bases). The V gene lost 3 bases and the J gene lost 7 bases, with 10 bases spanning the gap. The CDR3 contains 14 residues. CDR1 and CDR2 from the germline V gene are SEHNR and FQNEAQ (reference sequence).